This note documents a single T cell receptor (beta chain) sequence. What it binds is not known. The record originates from a study of T-cell memory formation after mild COVID-19. TCRdb processed the 5' RACE reads anew with MiXCR; each CDR3 protein has one entry. The sample has around 410,000 distinct CDR3 sequences; about a quarter are singletons. Study conclusions and caveats: Pre-infection memory contained some responding clones, which suggested that cross-reactive memory had joined. Clones that contracted from day 15 to 85 were balanced CD4/CD8, while later expanders leaned CD4+. Among CD4+ contracting clones, most were CM and EM, and CD8+ ones EMRA.

Germline V lookup: CDR1 SGHTA, CDR2 FQGNSA. The ends were cut back, 0 bases at V and 7 bases at J, with 3 bases in the middle. The length of the CDR3 is 11 residues. The chain couples TRBV7-2 to TRBJ1-1; D is undetermined. Sequenced: PBMCs or a T cell subset sorted from them (not recorded which). This TCR derives from an adult woman who had mild COVID-19 (a few samples of this study predate the infection). Cell type and time point are not known. CDR3: CASSLAREAFF. In DNA form, the CDR3 reads TGTGCCAGCAGCTTAGCGCGTGAAGCTTTCTTT.